This T cell receptor (beta chain) was captured by sequencing in a study of spatial heterogeneity in lung cancer. Time point indicated: sample taken at primary tumor resection. The donor population consisted of just over 70 patients with untreated, early-stage non-small cell lung cancer. Each molecule of TCR cDNA was tagged with one unique molecular identifier. TCRdb fed the 5' RACE reads into MiXCR, producing one record per CDR3 protein. The table has 16,000 or so distinct CDR3 sequences, 6% to 7.5% seen once; the top ten hold 15% to 20%. This clonotype came up many times. Its antigen is unidentified. Being off target in a library aimed at alpha chains, this beta chain has a size of little meaning. Study-wide results and limits: Mutation tallies in tumors tracked expanded intratumoral alpha and beta TCR counts. Ubiquitous nonsynonymous mutations were tracked by counts of ubiquitous expanded TCRs, and regional ones by counts of regional expanded TCRs. Estimation of coverage gave values of approximately 7.1% for alpha and 13% for beta chains in tumor T cells.

The CDR3 totals 15 residues. The V gene lost 2 bases and the J gene lost 2 bases, with 13 bases spanning the gap. Germline V lookup: CDR1 MRHNA, CDR2 SNTAGT. This TCR came from a female donor with early-stage non-small cell lung cancer. The material was lung tumor tissue, obtained at surgery. The genes are TRBV6-4 and TRBJ2-7, with D tentatively TRBD1 (5 bases). The CDR3 nucleotides read TGTGCCAGCAGTGACCCCTCGACAGCTCCCTACGAGCAGTACTTC. This translates into CASSDPSTAPYEQYF.